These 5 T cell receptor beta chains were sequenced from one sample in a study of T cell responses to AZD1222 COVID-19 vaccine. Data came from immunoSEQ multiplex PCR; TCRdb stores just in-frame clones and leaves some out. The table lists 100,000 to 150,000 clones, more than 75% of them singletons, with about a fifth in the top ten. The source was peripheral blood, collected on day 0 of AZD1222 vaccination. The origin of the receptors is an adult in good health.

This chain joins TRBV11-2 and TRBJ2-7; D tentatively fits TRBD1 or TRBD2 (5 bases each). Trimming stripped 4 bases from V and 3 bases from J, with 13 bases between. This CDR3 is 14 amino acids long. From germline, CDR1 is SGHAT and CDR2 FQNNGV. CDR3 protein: CASSSTGTLYEQYF. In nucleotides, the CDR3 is TGTGCCAGCAGCTCCACCGGGACCCTCTACGAGCAGTACTTC.

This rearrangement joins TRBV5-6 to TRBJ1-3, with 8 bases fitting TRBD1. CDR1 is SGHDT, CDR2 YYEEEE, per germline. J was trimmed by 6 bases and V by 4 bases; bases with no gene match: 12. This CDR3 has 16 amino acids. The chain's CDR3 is CASSQRTGTGKNTIYF. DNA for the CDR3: TGTGCCAGCAGCCAAAGAACCGGGACAGGAAAAAACACCATATATTTT.

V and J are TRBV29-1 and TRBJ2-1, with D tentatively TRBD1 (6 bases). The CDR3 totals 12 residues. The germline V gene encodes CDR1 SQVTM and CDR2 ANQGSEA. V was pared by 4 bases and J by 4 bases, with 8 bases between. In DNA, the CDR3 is TGCAGCGTTGGGACAGCGTACAATGAGCAGTTCTTC. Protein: CSVGTAYNEQFF.

CDR3 sequence reads: CASSFLYATQETQYF. In DNA form, the CDR3 reads TGTGCCAGCAGCTTCCTCTATGCGACGCAAGAGACCCAGTACTTC. J is TRBJ2-5 and V is TRBV5-5; no reliable D call. The CDR3 is made up of 15 amino acids. Germline-derived CDR1 and CDR2 are SGHKS and YYEKEE (reference sequence). The V and J ends lost 2 bases and 2 bases respectively, with 13 bases between them.

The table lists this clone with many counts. The CDR3 coding sequence is TGTGCCAGCAGTTATGAGATCGGGGGGCCCGCCAAAAACATTCAGTACTTC. Translation: CASSYEIGGPAKNIQYF. V usage is TRBV6-2 or TRBV6-3 and J usage is TRBJ2-4, with D tentatively TRBD2 (7 bases). Trimming took 3 bases from V and 1 from J, leaving 16 bases between them. The germline gives CDR1 MNHEY, CDR2 SVGEGT. The CDR3 has 17 residues.